Reported below is one TCR beta chain. This table comes from immunoSEQ multiplex PCR, and its TCRdb copy is limited to in-frame clones, with some not included. The sample has 150,000 to 170,000 clones, 94% seen once. These data originate in a study of control samples from healthy donors and cancer patients. Material for sequencing was blood. The clonotype was recovered from a man between 40 and 49 years old in good health.

CDR3 coding DNA: TGCGCCAGCAGCCAAGCTCCTGGTGAGCAGTACTTC. Translated, it gives CASSQAPGEQYF. The chain has TRBV10-1 and TRBJ2-7; the D is unclear. The CDR3 is 12 amino acids. The germline V gene has CDR1 WNHNN and CDR2 SYGVQD (reference sequence). V dropped 6 bases and J dropped 7 bases, with 13 bases sitting between them.